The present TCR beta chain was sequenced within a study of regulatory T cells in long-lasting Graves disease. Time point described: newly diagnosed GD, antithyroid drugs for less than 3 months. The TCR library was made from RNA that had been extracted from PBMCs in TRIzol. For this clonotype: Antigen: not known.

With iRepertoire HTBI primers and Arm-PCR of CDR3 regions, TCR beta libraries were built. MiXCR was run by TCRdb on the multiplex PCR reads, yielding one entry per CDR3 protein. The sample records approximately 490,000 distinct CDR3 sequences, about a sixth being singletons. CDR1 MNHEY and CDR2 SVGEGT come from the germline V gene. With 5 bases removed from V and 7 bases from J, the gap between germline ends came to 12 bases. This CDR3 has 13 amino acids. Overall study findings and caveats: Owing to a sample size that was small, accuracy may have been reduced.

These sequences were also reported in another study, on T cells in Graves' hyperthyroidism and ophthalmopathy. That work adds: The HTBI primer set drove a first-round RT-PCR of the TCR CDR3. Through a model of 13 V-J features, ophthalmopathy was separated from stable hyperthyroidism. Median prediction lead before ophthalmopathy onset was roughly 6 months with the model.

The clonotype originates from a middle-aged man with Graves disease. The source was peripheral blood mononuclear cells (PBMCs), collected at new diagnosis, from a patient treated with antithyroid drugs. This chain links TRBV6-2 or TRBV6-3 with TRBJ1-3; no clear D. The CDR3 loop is CASSEVKKNTIYF. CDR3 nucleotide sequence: TGTGCCAGCAGTGAGGTTAAGAAGAACACCATATATTTT.